This T cell receptor beta chain was retrieved from a study of T cells in Graves' hyperthyroidism and ophthalmopathy (dated by TCRdb to between 2018 and 2021). Turning to the overall study: Peripheral blood was sampled at the time of initial diagnosis, prior to any treatment. In several Graves' hyperthyroidism patients, the study also compared T-cell repertoires from thyroid tissue with T-cell repertoires from blood. To identify TCR V-J signatures that set the groups apart, the researchers used a discovery cohort of 100 patients, made up of approximately 43 with Graves' ophthalmopathy and 57 with stable Graves' hyperthyroidism. The roughly 94 discovery patients were randomly divided into training and test sets at a 7:3 ratio. Whether ophthalmopathy could be predicted prospectively was tested in an independent validation cohort made up of approximately 19 hyperthyroidism patients plus 17 patients who later progressed to ophthalmopathy. After sampling, hyperthyroidism patients received methimazole starting at 30 mg daily, and ophthalmopathy patients received high-dose intravenous methylprednisolone. The paper reports TCR Vbeta CDR3 sequencing of approximately 140 peripheral blood samples: under 45 ophthalmopathy, fewer than 85 hyperthyroidism and approximately 17 progressor patients.

Summary of the overall study and its limitations: In validation, the model predicted progression to ophthalmopathy a median of approximately 6.3 months before onset, with about 71% sensitivity and almost 75% specificity. Most expanded thyroid clonotypes (frequency above 0.001) were also detected in blood, a finding suggesting that blood repertoires may reflect thyroid immune responses. A model built on a 13 V-J signature distinguished ophthalmopathy from stable hyperthyroidism, reaching around 90% sensitivity and 81.08% specificity in cross-validation and 80%/75% in testing. No statistical method was used to fix the sample size in advance, and group allocation was not hidden from the investigators.

This clonotype has ten or more counts. Its antigen remains undetermined. One base away there is no much larger clone; base qualities are not given. The TCR beta CDR3 regions were amplified from the RNA transcripts. A first-round RT-PCR of the TCR CDR3 used the HTBI primer set with the Qiagen OneStep RT-PCR kit. Libraries were constructed in a second round of multiplex PCR, after which size selection and purification were carried out. The libraries were sequenced on an Illumina HiSeq2000 using paired-end 100 bp reads. Turning to the authors' computational methods: Raw data were processed with SOAPnuke, discarding reads with adapters, uncalled bases, mean Phred below 15, or no exact constant-primer or identifier match. High-quality paired reads were merged with COPE v1.2.5, and unique nucleotide sequences were defined as clonotypes. Clonotypes were aligned to IMGT TRBV, TRBD and TRBJ reference segments using MiTCR v1.1. The analysis included only V-J combinations with a frequency above 0.0001, which together covered about 99% of the repertoires. The TCS score was defined as the ratio of F50 (clonal expansion) to E x V (chaos), calculated using BLOSUM62-based TCRdist between CDR3 peptides within each V-J. Welch's t-statistics and random forest reduced around 520 V-J features to about 12, which were used in a naive Bayes classifier (R e1071). The public reads were run again by TCRdb, first through fastp at Q25 and then through MiXCR, and only productive beta chains were kept. Duplicate CDR3 protein sequences are folded into a single record with the most common DNA and genes. These V and J calls derive from TCRdb rather than the authors' analysis. The sample includes roughly 420,000 distinct CDR3 sequences, with around 16% observed a single time. Together, the top ten hold 7.5% to 9% of the sample.

V has 1 base trimmed and J has 7 bases trimmed; junction bases matching no gene number 8. The CDR3 holds 14 amino acids from the cysteine to the phenylalanine. The sequence is cut down to CDR3 DNA, 42 bases in frame from base 1. CDR1 SQVTM and CDR2 ANQGSEA are derived from the germline V gene. Stable Graves' hyperthyroidism was defined as the absence of progression to ophthalmopathy over 18 months of follow-up. Hyperthyroidism patients were newly diagnosed, had a disease duration of under 2 months, and were aged 18 to 65 years. Patients with uncontrolled infections, other autoimmune diseases, pregnancy or lactation were excluded. Diagnoses were established on the basis of clinical symptoms, serum thyroxine and TRAb, thyroid ultrasound, and orbital computed tomography. PBMCs were separated from about 10 ml of fresh peripheral blood using Ficoll-Paque density gradient centrifugation. Total RNA was extracted with Trizol reagent, and quality was checked on an Agilent 2100 Bioanalyzer.

This sequence was found in a young woman with Graves' hyperthyroidism. The sequence links TRBV29-1 to TRBJ1-2; TRBD1 fits 8 bases in the junction. Input material: blood. The DNA is as follows: TGCAGCGTTGAAGCGGGACAGGACTCAAGTGGCTACACCTTC. Translated, it gives CSVEAGQDSSGYTF.